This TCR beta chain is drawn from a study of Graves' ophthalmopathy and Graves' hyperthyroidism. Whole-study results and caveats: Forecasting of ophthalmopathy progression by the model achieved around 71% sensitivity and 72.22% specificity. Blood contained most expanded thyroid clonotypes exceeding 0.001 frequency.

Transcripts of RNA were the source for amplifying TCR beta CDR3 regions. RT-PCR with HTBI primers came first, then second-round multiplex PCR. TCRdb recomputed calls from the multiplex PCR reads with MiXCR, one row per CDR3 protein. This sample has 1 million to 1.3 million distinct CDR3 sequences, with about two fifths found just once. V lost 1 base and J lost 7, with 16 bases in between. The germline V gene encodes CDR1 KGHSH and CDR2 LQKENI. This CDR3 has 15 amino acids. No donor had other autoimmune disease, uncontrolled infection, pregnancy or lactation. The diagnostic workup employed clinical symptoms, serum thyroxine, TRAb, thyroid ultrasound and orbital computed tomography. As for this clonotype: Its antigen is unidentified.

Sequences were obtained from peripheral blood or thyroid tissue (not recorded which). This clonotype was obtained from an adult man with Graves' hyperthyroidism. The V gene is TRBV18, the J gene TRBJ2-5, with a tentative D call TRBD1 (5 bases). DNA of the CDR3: TGTGCCAGCTCACCACGCTCAAACAGGCCAGTGACCCAGTACTTC. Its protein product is CASSPRSNRPVTQYF. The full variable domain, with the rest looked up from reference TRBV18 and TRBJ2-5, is NAGVMQNPRHLVRRRGQEARLRCSPMKGHSHVYWYRQLPEEGLKFMVYLQKENIIDESGMPKERFSAEFPKEGPSILRIQQVVRGDSAAYFCASSPRSNRPVTQYFGPGTRLLVL.